This is a list of T cell receptor beta chains from one sample in a study of T cells in tuberculosis. Measured with immunoSEQ multiplex PCR; TCRdb has only the in-frame clones, and not every one. In the table there are some 90,000 clones, approximately 90% of which are singletons. Sequenced material: CD1b-GMM tetramer-negative cells sorted from PBMCs. These receptors were taken from an adult woman with latent tuberculosis. Both conserved end residues are part of each CDR3. A D gene is named only where the DNA matches it firmly. Only some rows state a clone size, as once, few, many or a class for expanded clones.

>.|TRBJ2-1|TRBV18|TRBD1
CASSLGQDSYNEQFF
TGTGCCAGCTCACTCGGACAGGACTCCTACAATGAGCAGTTCTTC
>.|TRBJ2-3|TRBV25-1|TRBD1
CASSDRRQGARDTQYF
TGTGCCAGCAGTGACCGAAGACAGGGGGCGAGAGATACGCAGTATTTT
>once|TRBJ1-3|TRBV28|TRBD1
CASSLYGQGAGNTIYF
TGTGCCAGCAGTTTATACGGACAGGGGGCGGGAAACACCATATATTTT
>few|TRBJ2-2|TRBV5-1|TRBD1
CASSLEGATGELFF
TGCGCCAGCAGCTTGGAGGGGGCCACCGGGGAGCTGTTTTTT
>.|TRBJ2-5|TRBV29-1|TRBD2
CSVEGFGTSGAKGETQYF
TGCAGCGTTGAAGGTTTTGGGACTAGCGGGGCGAAGGGGGAGACCCAGTACTTC
>.|TRBJ2-2|TRBV19|.
CATRAGGELFF
TGTGCCACCAGGGCCGGCGGGGAGCTGTTTTTT
>.|TRBJ2-1|TRBV5-8|TRBD1
CASSLEGAREQFF
TGTGCCAGCAGCTTGGAGGGGGCTCGGGAGCAGTTCTTC
>.|TRBJ2-2|TRBV11-2|TRBD1
CASSPGTVNTGELFF
TGTGCCAGCAGCCCTGGGACAGTGAACACCGGGGAGCTGTTTTTT
>.|TRBJ1-2|TRBV6-1|.
CASSPNLSNYGYTF
TGTGCCAGCAGTCCCAACCTATCAAACTATGGCTACACCTTC
>.|TRBJ1-6|TRBV5-6|TRBD1
CASSGLGQGIQDNSPLHF
TGTGCCAGCAGCGGCCTGGGACAGGGAATCCAGGATAATTCACCCCTCCACTTT
>.|TRBJ1-2|TRBV6-6|TRBD1
CASSYGQGGYGYTF
TGTGCCAGCAGTTACGGACAGGGGGGTTATGGCTACACCTTC
>.|TRBJ1-4|TRBV2|TRBD1
CASSDPGQGSGEKLFF
TGTGCCAGCAGTGACCCGGGACAGGGGAGTGGAGAAAAACTGTTTTTT
>.|TRBJ1-2|TRBV28|.
CASSLDNNYGYTF
TGTGCCAGCAGTTTGGACAATAACTATGGCTACACCTTC
>few|TRBJ1-2|TRBV27|.
CASSFQGSYGYTF
TGTGCCAGCAGTTTTCAGGGAAGCTATGGCTACACCTTC
>.|TRBJ2-5|TRBV5-1|.
CASSLEIPGETQYF
TGCGCCAGCAGCTTGGAGATCCCCGGTGAGACCCAGTACTTC